The T cell receptor (beta chain) described here comes from a study of molecular identifiers for immune sequencing clone quantification. V lost 3 bases to trimming and J lost 0 bases, with 9 bases between them. The CDR3 covers 15 residues. Germline V CDR1 and CDR2: LNHDA, SQIVND (reference sequence). A few counts support this clonotype. Previously described methods and listed TCR primers were employed for the bulk TCR libraries. TCRdb called the PCR reads again in MiXCR, with one record for every CDR3 protein. The sample lists under 350,000 distinct CDR3 sequences; roughly a quarter were seen once. The chain joins TRBV19 to TRBJ1-5; maybe TRBD1 (5 bases). The sample was naive CD8+ T cells from blood, with Jurkat cell RNA spiked in. The subset was: FACS-sorted CD8+CD4-CCR7+CD45RA+ naive T cells. This clonotype was obtained from a human donor in good health. Some libraries in this study had Jurkat cell RNA spiked in. CDR3 region: CASSMTAYSNQPQHF. The CDR3 bases are TGTGCCAGTAGTATGACAGCGTATAGCAATCAGCCCCAGCATTTT.